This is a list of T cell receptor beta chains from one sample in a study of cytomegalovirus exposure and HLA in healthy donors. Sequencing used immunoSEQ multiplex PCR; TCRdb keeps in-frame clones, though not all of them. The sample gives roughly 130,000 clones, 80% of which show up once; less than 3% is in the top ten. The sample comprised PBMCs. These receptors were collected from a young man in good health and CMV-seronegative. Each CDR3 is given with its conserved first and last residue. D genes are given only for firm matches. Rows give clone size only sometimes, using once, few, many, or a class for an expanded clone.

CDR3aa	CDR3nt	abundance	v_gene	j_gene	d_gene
CASSLVVNTEAFF	TGTGCCAGCAGCTTAGTAGTAAACACTGAAGCTTTCTTT	few	TRBV7-9	TRBJ1-1	.
CASSPKTSGRSEQYF	TGTGCCAGCAGCCCAAAGACTAGCGGGAGGAGCGAGCAGTACTTC	.	TRBV6-5	TRBJ2-7	TRBD2
CASSEGLAGYTGELFF	TGTGCCAGCAGTGAGGGACTAGCGGGATACACCGGGGAGCTGTTTTTT	.	TRBV7-9	TRBJ2-2	TRBD2
CASSMAMGSGTENEKLFF	TGTGCCAGTAGTATGGCAATGGGATCCGGGACAGAGAATGAAAAACTGTTTTTT	.	TRBV19	TRBJ1-4	TRBD1
CSVEGGLAGETQYF	TGCAGCGTTGAAGGGGGACTAGCGGGGGAGACCCAGTACTTC	once	TRBV29-1	TRBJ2-5	TRBD2
CAGGTGHLEQYF	TGTGCCGGGGGAACGGGACACCTCGAGCAGTACTTC	few	TRBV27	TRBJ2-7	.
CASSPPGQGNEQFF	TGTGCCAGCTCACCCCCGGGACAGGGGAATGAGCAGTTCTTC	.	TRBV18	TRBJ2-1	TRBD1
CASSLGQGGNQPQHF	TGTGCCAGCAGTTTAGGGCAGGGTGGCAATCAGCCCCAGCATTTT	.	TRBV28	TRBJ1-5	.
CASSLGRGQKRNQETQYF	TGTGCCAGCAGCTTAGGGAGGGGGCAAAAACGAAATCAAGAGACCCAGTACTTC	.	TRBV11-2	TRBJ2-5	.
CASSQDRGMTEAFF	TGCGCCAGCAGCCAAGACAGGGGGATGACTGAAGCTTTCTTT	few	TRBV4-3	TRBJ1-1	TRBD1
CASSFNLYNEQFF	TGTGCCAGCAGTTTTAACTTATACAATGAGCAGTTCTTC	.	TRBV27	TRBJ2-1	.
CASSILSVQGAQDEQFF	TGTGCCAGTAGTATCCTGTCAGTACAGGGGGCACAGGATGAGCAGTTCTTC	.	TRBV19	TRBJ2-1	TRBD1
CASSLGGATYEQYF	TGTGCCAGCAGCTTGGGCGGGGCAACCTACGAGCAGTACTTC	few	TRBV5-6	TRBJ2-7	.
CASSAVGAARQETQYF	TGTGCCAGCAGCGCTGTTGGGGCAGCCCGACAAGAGACCCAGTACTTC	once	TRBV7-2	TRBJ2-5	.
CASGGPTGANVLTF	TGTGCCAGCGGAGGACCGACTGGGGCCAACGTCCTGACTTTC	.	TRBV28	TRBJ2-6	.
CASSPRGELGVGEQFF	TGTGCCAGTAGTCCCCGGGGGGAATTAGGGGTCGGTGAGCAGTTCTTC	.	TRBV19	TRBJ2-1	TRBD2
CASSEGGSVGQPQHF	TGTGCCAGCAGTGAAGGAGGGTCCGTCGGCCAGCCCCAGCATTTT	.	TRBV2	TRBJ1-5	.
CSVVPRDSYNEQFF	TGCAGCGTTGTTCCGCGGGATTCCTACAATGAGCAGTTCTTC	.	TRBV29-1	TRBJ2-1	.
CASSLTGQGLPISYEQYF	TGTGCCAGCAGCTTAACGGGACAGGGGCTTCCAATCTCCTACGAGCAGTACTTC	.	TRBV7-9	TRBJ2-7	TRBD1
CASSTHGQGAYEQYF	TGTGCCAGTAGTACCCACGGACAGGGGGCGTACGAGCAGTACTTC	.	TRBV19	TRBJ2-7	TRBD1
CASSSPRLRGKGANVLTF	TGTGCCAGCAGTTCTCCTAGGTTGAGGGGGAAGGGGGCCAACGTCCTGACTTTC	once	TRBV27	TRBJ2-6	.
CASSGGTLTSTNEKLFF	TGTGCCAGCAGTGGAGGGACACTGACCTCAACTAATGAAAAACTGTTTTTT	.	TRBV6-1	TRBJ1-4	.
CARNPGAYEQYF	TGTGCCAGAAATCCGGGGGCCTACGAGCAGTACTTC	.	TRBV21-1	TRBJ2-7	.
CASSIGLAGSGELFF	TGTGCCAGCAGCATAGGATTAGCGGGAAGCGGGGAGCTGTTTTTT	.	TRBV7-3	TRBJ2-2	TRBD2
CASSQVGRESAEQYF	TGTGCCAGCAGCCAAGTGGGGCGGGAGTCAGCCGAGCAGTACTTC	.	TRBV4-2	TRBJ2-7	TRBD2
CASSSVEQYF	TGTGCCAGCAGTTCAGTGGAGCAGTACTTC	.	TRBV28	TRBJ2-7	.
CASSILASGRPYNEQFF	TGTGCCAGTAGTATTTTAGCTAGCGGGAGGCCCTACAATGAGCAGTTCTTC	.	TRBV19	TRBJ2-1	TRBD2
CASRSGLAPGNEQFF	TGTGCCAGCAGGTCGGGACTAGCCCCCGGCAATGAGCAGTTCTTC	few	TRBV7-9	TRBJ2-1	TRBD2
CSVESAQGPFRGVNEQFF	TGCAGCGTTGAATCTGCACAGGGGCCTTTCCGAGGGGTCAATGAGCAGTTCTTC	.	TRBV29-1	TRBJ2-1	TRBD1
CATSRGGGNTEAFF	TGTGCCACCAGCAGAGGGGGAGGGAACACTGAAGCTTTCTTT	.	TRBV15	TRBJ1-1	.
CASSLSAGGLSSYNEQFF	TGTGCCAGCAGTTTGTCAGCGGGAGGCCTTAGCTCCTACAATGAGCAGTTCTTC	.	TRBV28	TRBJ2-1	TRBD2
CASSTGQGGTGELFF	TGTGCCAGCAGCACGGGACAGGGGGGAACCGGGGAGCTGTTTTTT	once	TRBV7-7	TRBJ2-2	TRBD1
CASSLRGLVGTEAFF	TGTGCCAGCAGTTTACGGGGACTGGTTGGCACTGAAGCTTTCTTT	few	TRBV28	TRBJ1-1	.
CASSHHVRRKETQYF	TGTGCCAGCAGTCACCACGTCAGAAGAAAAGAGACCCAGTACTTC	.	TRBV28	TRBJ2-5	.
CASSLIREASSYEQYF	TGTGCCAGCAGCTTGATAAGGGAGGCCAGCTCCTACGAGCAGTACTTC	.	TRBV5-6	TRBJ2-7	.
CASSGTGLTEAFF	TGTGCCAGCAGCGGGACAGGGCTAACTGAAGCTTTCTTT	.	TRBV6-1	TRBJ1-1	TRBD1
CAISGQGGVTTEAFF	TGTGCCATCAGTGGACAGGGTGGAGTGACGACTGAAGCTTTCTTT	once	TRBV10-3	TRBJ1-1	TRBD1
CASSPRIQDEQYF	TGTGCCAGCAGTCCCCGGATCCAGGACGAGCAGTACTTC	.	TRBV6-5	TRBJ2-7	.
CAWSVVTDEQFF	TGTGCCTGGAGTGTTGTAACGGATGAGCAGTTCTTC	.	TRBV30	TRBJ2-1	.
CASSLLRSLDTQYF	TGTGCCAGCAGCTTATTGAGAAGTTTAGATACGCAGTATTTT	once	TRBV7-8	TRBJ2-3	.
CASSYEPRRTQGYTF	TGTGCCAGCAGTTACGAACCCCGACGGACTCAAGGCTACACCTTC	.	TRBV6-6	TRBJ1-2	.
CASSYGLAGVRYNEQFF	TGTGCCAGTAGCTACGGACTAGCGGGAGTAAGGTACAATGAGCAGTTCTTC	few	TRBV19	TRBJ2-1	TRBD2
CASSFGLGQGAYEQYF	TGTGCCAGCAGTTTCGGGTTAGGGCAGGGGGCCTACGAGCAGTACTTC	.	TRBV27	TRBJ2-7	TRBD1
CASSSQGSAYEQYF	TGTGCCAGCAGCTCTCAGGGGTCAGCCTACGAGCAGTACTTC	.	TRBV2	TRBJ2-7	.
CASSLVRPGGEAFF	TGTGCCAGCAGCTTAGTTCGCCCCGGGGGTGAAGCTTTCTTT	.	TRBV7-2	TRBJ1-1	.
CATSRLSYQETQYF	TGTGCCACCAGCAGACTATCATATCAAGAGACCCAGTACTTC	.	TRBV15	TRBJ2-5	.
CASSQGTASTDTQYF	TGTGCCAGCAGCCAAGGGACAGCTAGCACAGATACGCAGTATTTT	.	TRBV25-1	TRBJ2-3	TRBD1
CASRLVTDTQYF	TGTGCCAGCCGACTAGTGACAGATACGCAGTATTTT	.	TRBV7-9	TRBJ2-3	.
CASSRSGLAGEVEQFF	TGCGCCAGCAGTAGATCGGGACTAGCGGGAGAGGTTGAGCAGTTCTTC	.	TRBV10-2	TRBJ2-1	TRBD2
CASSQVSNASEAFF	TGCGCCAGCAGTCAAGTTTCCAACGCGAGTGAAGCTTTCTTT	once	TRBV23-1	TRBJ1-1	.
CASTKTSGRAGYEQYF	TGTGCCAGCACCAAGACTAGCGGGAGGGCTGGATACGAGCAGTACTTC	once	TRBV7-9	TRBJ2-7	TRBD2